In this sample, the clone carrying this T cell receptor (beta chain) turned up many times. The antigen remains unidentified. Amplification of TCR beta CDR3 regions used RNA as the template. First-round RT-PCR of the TCR CDR3 relied on the HTBI primer set. MiXCR, applied by TCRdb to the multiplex PCR reads, yields one record per CDR3 protein. The repertoire holds approximately 400,000 distinct CDR3 sequences, with over 12% as singletons. This sample is drawn from a study of T cells in Graves' hyperthyroidism and ophthalmopathy. Study observations and caveats: The blood repertoire included most of the expanded thyroid clonotypes above 0.001. It was a median roughly 6.5 months before onset that the model predicted ophthalmopathy.

The CDR3 runs to 14 residues. J gave up 4 bases and V 3 bases, and 4 bases lay outside the gene matches. Each ophthalmopathy patient scored at least 3 on the Clinical Activity Score and at least 4 on NOSPECS grade, with duration under 3 months. Clinical symptoms, serum thyroxine and TRAb, thyroid ultrasound and orbital computed tomography were used for the diagnoses. The sample taken for sequencing was blood. The clonotype was recovered from a man aged 45-60 years with Graves' ophthalmopathy. V and J are TRBV12-3 or TRBV12-4 and TRBJ2-3, with TRBD2 matching 7 bases. The CDR3 sequence is CASSFDGGADTQYF. In nucleotides, the CDR3 is TGTGCCAGCAGTTTCGATGGGGGGGCAGATACGCAGTATTTT.